This TCR beta chain emerged from a study of T-cell memory formation after mild COVID-19. V was trimmed by 0 bases and J by 4 bases, leaving 14 bases between them. Per the germline V gene, CDR1 is SGHRS and CDR2 is YFSETQ. CDR3 length equals 17 residues. Study-wide results and caveats: Clones that got smaller from day 15 to 85 had even CD4/CD8, while clones growing later tipped toward CD4+. Those CD4+ clones that contracted were mainly in CM and EM (CD8+ ones in EMRA).

The table lists this clonotype with a few counts. The antigen is undetermined. TCRdb processed the 5' RACE reads anew with MiXCR; each CDR3 protein has one entry. Of around 450,000 distinct CDR3 sequences listed, 20% to 25% are singletons. This chain uses TRBV5-1 with TRBJ2-6; D assignment may be TRBD1 or TRBD2 (6 bases each). The sequence came from an adult woman who had mild COVID-19 (a few samples of this study predate the infection). Cell type and time point are not known. The specimen was PBMCs or a T cell subset sorted from them (not recorded which). The DNA of the CDR3 is TGCGCCAGCAGCTTGGAGGGGGGCTCAGTGGGGGCCAACGTCCTGACTTTC. Translating it yields CASSLEGGSVGANVLTF. The full variable domain, rest sourced from reference TRBV5-1 and TRBJ2-6, is KAGVTQTPRYLIKTRGQQVTLSCSPISGHRSVSWYQQTPGQGLQFLFEYFSETQRNKGNFPGRFSGRQFSNSRSEMNVSTLELGDSALYLCASSLEGGSVGANVLTFGAGSRLTVL.